This passage covers 3 T cell receptor beta chains from one sample sequenced in a study of immune evolution from preneoplasia to lung adenocarcinoma. The protocol was immunoSEQ multiplex PCR, while the TCRdb copy is restricted to in-frame clones and leaves out a portion. The sample records approximately 9,700 clones, about four fifths being singletons. Sequenced sample: FFPE minimally invasive lung adenocarcinoma tissue. These TCRs come from a person aged 70 to 85 with lung adenocarcinoma.

The chain uses TRBV7-9 and TRBJ1-5; D unclear. CDR1 is SEHNR, CDR2 FQNEAQ, per germline (reference sequence). V dropped 5 bases and J dropped 8 bases, with 16 bases sitting between them. The CDR3 is 14 residues long. CDR3 coding DNA: TGTGCCAGCAGCGGCGGGCATAAGGAGGAGCCCCAGCATTTT. As protein: CASSGGHKEEPQHF.

The chain uses TRBV5-1 and TRBJ1-1, with TRBD1 matching over 9 bases. Germline loops: CDR1 SGHRS, CDR2 YFSETQ. CDR3 length: 15 residues. J gave up 1 base and V 4 bases, and 5 bases lay outside the gene matches. The CDR3 nucleotides are TGCGCCAGCAGCGGATGGGACAGGGCGAACACTGAAGCTTTCTTT. Its translation is CASSGWDRANTEAFF.

The V and J genes are TRBV7-9 and TRBJ2-6, with a possible D match to TRBD1 (6 bases). Trimming stripped 3 bases from V and 8 bases from J, with 8 bases between. Germline V CDR1 and CDR2: SEHNR, FQNEAQ (reference sequence). The CDR3 loop spans 13 amino acids. The CDR3, as DNA: TGTGCCAGCAGCTTCGGGGACACCAACGTCCTGACTTTC. This sequence encodes CASSFGDTNVLTF.